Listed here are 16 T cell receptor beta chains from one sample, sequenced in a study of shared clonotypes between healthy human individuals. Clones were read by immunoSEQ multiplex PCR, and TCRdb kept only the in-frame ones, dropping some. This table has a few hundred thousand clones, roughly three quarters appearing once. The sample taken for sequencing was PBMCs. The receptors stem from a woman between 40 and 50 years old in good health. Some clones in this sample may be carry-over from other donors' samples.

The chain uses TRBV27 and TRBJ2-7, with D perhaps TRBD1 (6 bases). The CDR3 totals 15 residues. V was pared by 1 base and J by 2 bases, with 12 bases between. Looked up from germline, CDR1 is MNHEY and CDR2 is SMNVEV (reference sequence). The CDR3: CASSLFSRQAYEQYF. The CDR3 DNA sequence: TGTGCCAGCAGTTTATTTAGTCGACAGGCCTACGAGCAGTACTTC.

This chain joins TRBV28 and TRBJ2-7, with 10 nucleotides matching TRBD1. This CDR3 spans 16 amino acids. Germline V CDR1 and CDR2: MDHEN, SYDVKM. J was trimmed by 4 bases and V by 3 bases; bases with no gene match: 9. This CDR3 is CASSFVSGQGLYEQYF. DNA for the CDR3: TGTGCCAGCAGTTTCGTTTCGGGACAGGGGTTATACGAGCAGTACTTC.

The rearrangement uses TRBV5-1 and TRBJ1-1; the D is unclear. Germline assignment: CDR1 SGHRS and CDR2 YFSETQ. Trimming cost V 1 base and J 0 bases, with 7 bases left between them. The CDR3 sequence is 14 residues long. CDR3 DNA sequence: TGCGCCAGCAGCTTGACAGAACTGAACACTGAAGCTTTCTTT. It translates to CASSLTELNTEAFF.

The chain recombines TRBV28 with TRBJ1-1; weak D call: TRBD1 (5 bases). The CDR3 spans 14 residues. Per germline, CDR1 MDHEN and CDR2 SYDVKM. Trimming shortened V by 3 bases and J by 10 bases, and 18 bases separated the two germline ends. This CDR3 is CASSFVSGGETAFF. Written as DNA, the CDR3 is TGTGCCAGCAGTTTCGTCTCCGGGGGGGAGACAGCTTTCTTT.

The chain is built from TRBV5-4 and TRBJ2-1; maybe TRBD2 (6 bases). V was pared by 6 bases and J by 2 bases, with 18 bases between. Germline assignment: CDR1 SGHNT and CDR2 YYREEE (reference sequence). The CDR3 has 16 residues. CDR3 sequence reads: CASTPGRGWAYNEQFF. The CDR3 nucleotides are TGTGCCAGCACCCCGGGCCGGGGGTGGGCCTACAATGAGCAGTTCTTC.

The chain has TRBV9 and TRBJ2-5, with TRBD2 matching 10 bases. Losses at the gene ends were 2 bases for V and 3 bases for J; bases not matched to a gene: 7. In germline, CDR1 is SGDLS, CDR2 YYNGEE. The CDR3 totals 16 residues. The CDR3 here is CASSVGRSGREETQYF. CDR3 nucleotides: TGTGCCAGCAGCGTGGGCCGCAGCGGGAGGGAAGAGACCCAGTACTTC.

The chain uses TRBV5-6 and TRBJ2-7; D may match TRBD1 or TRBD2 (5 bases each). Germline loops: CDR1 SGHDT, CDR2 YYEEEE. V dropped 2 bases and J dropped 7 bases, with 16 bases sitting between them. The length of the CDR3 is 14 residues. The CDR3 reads CASSFLGSGAEQYF. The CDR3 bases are TGTGCCAGCAGCTTTCTGGGGAGTGGGGCTGAGCAGTACTTC.

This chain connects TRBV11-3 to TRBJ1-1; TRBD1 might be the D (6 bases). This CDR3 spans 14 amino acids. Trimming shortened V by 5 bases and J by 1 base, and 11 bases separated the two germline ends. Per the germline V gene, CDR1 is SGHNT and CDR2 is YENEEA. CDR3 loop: CASSARDKNTEAFF. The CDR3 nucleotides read TGTGCCAGCAGCGCCCGGGACAAGAACACTGAAGCTTTCTTT.

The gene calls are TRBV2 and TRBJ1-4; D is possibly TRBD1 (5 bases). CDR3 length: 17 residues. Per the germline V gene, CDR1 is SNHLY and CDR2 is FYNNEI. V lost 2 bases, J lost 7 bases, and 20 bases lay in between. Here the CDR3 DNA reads TGTGCCAGCAGTGAAAGGTGGCCCCCGGGGCTTGGTGAAAAACTGTTTTTT. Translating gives CASSERWPPGLGEKLFF.

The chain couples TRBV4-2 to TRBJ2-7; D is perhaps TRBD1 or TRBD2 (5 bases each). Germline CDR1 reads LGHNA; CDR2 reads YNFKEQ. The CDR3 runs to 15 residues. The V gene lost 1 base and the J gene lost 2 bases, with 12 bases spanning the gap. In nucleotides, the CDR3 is TGTGCCAGCAGCCAAGGTGGGACCGAAACCTACGAGCAGTACTTC. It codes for CASSQGGTETYEQYF.

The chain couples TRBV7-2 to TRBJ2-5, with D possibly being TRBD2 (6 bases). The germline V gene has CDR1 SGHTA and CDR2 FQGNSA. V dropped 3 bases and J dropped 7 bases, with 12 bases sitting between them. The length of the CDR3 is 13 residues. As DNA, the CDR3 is TGTGCCAGCAGCTTGGAGGGAGTAGTGACCCAGTACTTC. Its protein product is CASSLEGVVTQYF.

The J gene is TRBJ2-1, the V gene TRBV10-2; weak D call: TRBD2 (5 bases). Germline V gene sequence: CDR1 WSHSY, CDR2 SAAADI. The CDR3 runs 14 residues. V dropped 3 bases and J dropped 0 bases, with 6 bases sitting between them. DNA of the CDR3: TGCGCCAGCAGTGAAGGGAGCTCCTACAATGAGCAGTTCTTC. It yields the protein CASSEGSSYNEQFF.

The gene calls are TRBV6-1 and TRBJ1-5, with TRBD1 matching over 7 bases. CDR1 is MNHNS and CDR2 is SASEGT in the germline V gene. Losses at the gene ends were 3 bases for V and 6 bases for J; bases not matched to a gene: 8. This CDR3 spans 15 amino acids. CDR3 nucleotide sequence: TGTGCCAGCAGTGAGACCCAGGGGGTTGTTCAGCCCCAGCATTTT. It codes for CASSETQGVVQPQHF.

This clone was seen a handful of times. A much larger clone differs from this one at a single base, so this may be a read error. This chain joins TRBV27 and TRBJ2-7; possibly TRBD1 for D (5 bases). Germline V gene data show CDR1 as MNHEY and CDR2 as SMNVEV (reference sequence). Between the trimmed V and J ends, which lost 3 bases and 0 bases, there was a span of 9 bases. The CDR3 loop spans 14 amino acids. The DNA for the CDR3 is TGTGCCAGCAGTTTTGGCAGGGACTCCTACGAGCAGTACTTC. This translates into CASSFGRDSYEQYF.

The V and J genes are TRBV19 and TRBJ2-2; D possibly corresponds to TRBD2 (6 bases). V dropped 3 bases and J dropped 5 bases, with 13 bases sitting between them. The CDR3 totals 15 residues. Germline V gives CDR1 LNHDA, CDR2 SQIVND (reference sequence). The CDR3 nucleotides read TGTGCCAGTAGTATGAAGGGACGGGGGACCGGGGAGCTGTTTTTT. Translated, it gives CASSMKGRGTGELFF.

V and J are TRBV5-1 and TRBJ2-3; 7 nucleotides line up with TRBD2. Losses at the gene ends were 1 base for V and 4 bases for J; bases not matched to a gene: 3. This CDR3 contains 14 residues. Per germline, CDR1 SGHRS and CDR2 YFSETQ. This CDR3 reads CASSLRGSSDTQYF. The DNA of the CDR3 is TGCGCCAGCAGCTTGCGCGGGAGTTCAGATACGCAGTATTTT.